This TCR beta chain emerged from a study of PD-L1 blockade in urothelial cancer. Study-wide results and limits: Pretreatment TCR clonality in blood, when below the median, was predictive of better survival.

Time point described: pretreatment peripheral blood. Here immunoSEQ multiplex PCR was the method, and the copy in TCRdb shows in-frame clones only, minus some. Among tens of thousands of clones listed, over 75% were seen once. Details on this clone: No antigen is known for it.

CDR1 and CDR2 (germline): SGHTA, FQGNSA. This CDR3 spans 16 amino acids. Trimming cost V 1 base and J 1 base, with 14 bases left between them. The chain joins TRBV7-2 to TRBJ2-7, with D tentatively TRBD2 (5 bases). This receptor was identified in a man aged 55 to 70 with urothelial cancer. The source was PBMCs, collected around atezolizumab (anti-PD-L1) treatment. This chain's CDR3 is CASSLDRGSVSYEQYF. The DNA of the CDR3 is TGTGCCAGCAGCTTAGACCGTGGTAGCGTTTCCTACGAGCAGTACTTC. The full variable domain, with the rest looked up from reference TRBV7-2 and TRBJ2-7, is GAGVSQSPSNKVTEKGKDVELRCDPISGHTALYWYRQSLGQGLEFLIYFQGNSAPDKSGLPSDRFSAERTGGSVSTLTIQRTQQEDSAVYLCASSLDRGSVSYEQYFGPGTRLTVT.